This TCR beta chain is drawn from a study of CD8+CD57+ T cells in acquired aplastic anemia. Study-level background: Sorted CD4+ and CD8+ cells yielded DNA averaging approximately 3 ug.

The CDR3 runs 13 residues. Between the trimmed V and J ends, which lost 5 bases and 4 bases, there was a span of 11 bases. Genomic DNA templated the TCR beta VDJ and CDR3 profiling. TCRdb redid the calling of the reads with MiXCR, one entry per CDR3 protein. This table has fewer than 200,000 distinct CDR3 sequences, approximately 48% appearing once. CD8+CD57+ cell expansion had been shown by flow cytometry in patients chosen for sequencing. Patients had undergone no therapy by the time their blood was sampled. This clonotype originated in a human donor with aplastic anemia. The sequenced material came from sorted CD4+, CD8+, or CD8+CD57+ T cells (not recorded which) from PBMCs. The gene calls are TRBV12-3 or TRBV12-4 and TRBJ1-2; D unclear. CDR3 in amino acids: CASSLTVPYGYTF. The DNA of the CDR3 is TGTGCCAGCAGTCTTACAGTACCCTATGGCTACACCTTC.